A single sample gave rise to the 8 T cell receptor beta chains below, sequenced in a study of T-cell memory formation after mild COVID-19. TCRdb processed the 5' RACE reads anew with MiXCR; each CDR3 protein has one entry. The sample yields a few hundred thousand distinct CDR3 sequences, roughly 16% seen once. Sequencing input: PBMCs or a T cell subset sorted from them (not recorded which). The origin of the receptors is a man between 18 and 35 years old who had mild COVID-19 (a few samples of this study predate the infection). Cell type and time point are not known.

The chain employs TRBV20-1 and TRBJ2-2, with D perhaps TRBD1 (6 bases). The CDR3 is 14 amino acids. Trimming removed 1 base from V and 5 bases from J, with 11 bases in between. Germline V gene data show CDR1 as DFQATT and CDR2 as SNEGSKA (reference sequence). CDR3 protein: CSARGGGPTGELFF. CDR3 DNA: TGCAGTGCTAGAGGAGGGGGTCCAACCGGGGAGCTGTTTTTT.

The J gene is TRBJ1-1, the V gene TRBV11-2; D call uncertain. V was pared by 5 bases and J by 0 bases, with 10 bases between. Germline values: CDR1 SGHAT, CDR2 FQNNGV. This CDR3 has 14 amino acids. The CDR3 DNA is TGTGCCAGCAGCCCACGGGTAATGAACACTGAAGCTTTCTTT. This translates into CASSPRVMNTEAFF.

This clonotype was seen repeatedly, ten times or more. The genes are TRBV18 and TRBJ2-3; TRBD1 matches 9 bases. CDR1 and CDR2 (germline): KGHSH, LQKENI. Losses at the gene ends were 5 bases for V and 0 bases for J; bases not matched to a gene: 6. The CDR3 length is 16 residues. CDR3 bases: TGTGCCAGCTCAGCACAGGGGGCGGATAGCACAGATACGCAGTATTTT. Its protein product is CASSAQGADSTDTQYF.

The CDR3: CASSPGLAWETQYF. Written as DNA, the CDR3 is TGTGCCAGCAGCCCGGGACTAGCTTGGGAGACCCAGTACTTC. This chain links TRBV12-3 or TRBV12-4 with TRBJ2-5; 9 nucleotides align to TRBD2. This CDR3 is built from 14 residues. V was pared by 6 bases and J by 5 bases, with 7 bases of the junction left unmatched.

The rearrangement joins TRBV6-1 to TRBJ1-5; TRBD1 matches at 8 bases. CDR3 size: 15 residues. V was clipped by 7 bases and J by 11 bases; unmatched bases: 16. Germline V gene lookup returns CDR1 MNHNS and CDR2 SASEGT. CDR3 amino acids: CASIPRTGRSEAQHF. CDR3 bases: TGTGCCAGCATCCCTAGGACAGGGCGATCAGAGGCCCAGCATTTT.

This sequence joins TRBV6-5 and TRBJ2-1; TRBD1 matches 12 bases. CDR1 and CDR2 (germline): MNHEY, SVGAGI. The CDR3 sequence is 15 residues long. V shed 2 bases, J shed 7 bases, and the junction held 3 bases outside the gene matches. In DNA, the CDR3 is TGTGCCAGCAGTTACGGGACAGGGGGCTTTAATGAGCAGTTCTTC. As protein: CASSYGTGGFNEQFF.

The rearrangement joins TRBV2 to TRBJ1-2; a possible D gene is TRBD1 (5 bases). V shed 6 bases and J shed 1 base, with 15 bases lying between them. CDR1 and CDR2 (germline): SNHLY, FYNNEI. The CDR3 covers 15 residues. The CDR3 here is CASRLVGGGNYGYTF. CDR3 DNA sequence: TGTGCCAGCAGGCTCGTGGGTGGGGGTAACTATGGCTACACCTTC.

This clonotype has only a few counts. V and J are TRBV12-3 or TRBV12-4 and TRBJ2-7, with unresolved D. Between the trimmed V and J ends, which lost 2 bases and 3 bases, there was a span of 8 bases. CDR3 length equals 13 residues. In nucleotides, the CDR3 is TGTGCCAGCAGTTTAAAGAACGGCTACGAGCAGTACGTC. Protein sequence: CASSLKNGYEQYV.